The 18 T cell receptor beta chains presented below share a single source sample, sequenced in a study of cytomegalovirus exposure and HLA in healthy donors (TCRdb year 2017). Library preparation was by the immunoSEQ multiplex PCR assay. For the multiplex PCR, a mixture combining 60 forward primers for TCR Vbeta segments and 13 reverse primers for TCR Jbeta segments was used. Here the immuneACCESS table is served through TCRdb, limited to in-frame sequences with V and J called. Missing clones are a known gap in these copies; in checked studies unresolved V genes cover under half, and the rest lacks a known reason. Recorded for this sample are 150,000 or so clones; 77% of them occurred a single time. The ten largest clonotypes hold approximately 1.4% of the sample. The source material was PBMCs. These receptors were taken from a woman aged 25 to 45 in good health and CMV-seronegative.

As for this clone: At one of its ends the junction is not consistent with the germline gene, which may arise from a read error. The chain employs TRBV28 and TRBJ2-3; 15 positions agree with TRBD2. CDR3 length: 15 amino acids. The V gene's germline CDR1 is MDHEN and CDR2 SYDVKM. The CDR3 DNA sequence: TGTGCCAGCAGTTTAGGGGGACTAGCGGGGGGTCGTACTTCCTTT. This gives the protein CASSLGGLAGGRTSF.

The J gene is TRBJ1-2, the V gene TRBV23-1; D uncertain. TRBV23-1 is known as an ORF, though its function is uncertain. Trimming pared 0 bases from V and 4 bases from J, leaving 9 bases between. The CDR3 consists of 14 residues. DNA for the CDR3: TGCGCCAGCAGTCAATCAGAGGGCCCCTATGGCTACACCTTC. This codes for CASSQSEGPYGYTF.

The V call is TRBV6-6, the J call TRBJ2-7; the D is unclear. The CDR3 spans 12 residues. V was trimmed by 7 bases and J by 5 bases, leaving 12 bases between them. Germline loops: CDR1 MNHNY, CDR2 SVGAGI (reference sequence). In DNA, the CDR3 is TGTGCCAGCACTTCCTCTGAGCACGAGCAGTACTTC. Translating gives CASTSSEHEQYF.

The gene calls are TRBV14 and TRBJ2-5; possibly TRBD2 for D (5 bases). V lost 4 bases and J 5 bases, leaving 11 bases between the germline ends. CDR1 is SGHDN and CDR2 is FVKESK in the germline V gene. This CDR3 region has 13 residues. The CDR3 bases are TGTGCCAGCAGCCCGCGGGTGCGGGAGACCCAGTACTTC. It translates to CASSPRVRETQYF.

This chain links TRBV7-8 with TRBJ2-7; D perhaps matches TRBD2 (5 bases). The V gene lost 5 bases and the J gene lost 2 bases, with 10 bases spanning the gap. The CDR3 length is 13 residues. Germline CDR1 is SGHVS and CDR2 is FQNEAQ. The CDR3 here is CASSLTGTYEQYF. The CDR3 nucleotides are TGTGCCAGCAGCCTTACGGGGACCTACGAGCAGTACTTC. Full variable domain (missing parts from reference TRBV7-8 and TRBJ2-7): GAGVSQSPRYKVAKRGQDVALRCDPISGHVSLFWYQQALGQGPEFLTYFQNEAQLDKSGLPSDRFFAERPEGSVSTLKIQRTQQEDSAVYLCASSLTGTYEQYFGPGTRLTVT.

This clone was detected only a few times. The chain combines TRBV30 with TRBJ1-1; D gene uncertain. The CDR3 is made up of 14 amino acids. Germline V CDR1 and CDR2: GTSNPN, SVGIG (reference sequence). V lost 0 bases to trimming and J lost 4 bases, with 12 bases between them. The CDR3: CAWSVLGQRTEAFF. Here the CDR3 DNA reads TGTGCCTGGAGTGTCTTGGGCCAACGCACTGAAGCTTTCTTT.

The V and J genes are TRBV4-1 and TRBJ1-2, with D perhaps TRBD1 (6 bases). Germline CDR1 and CDR2: MGHRA and YSYEKL. V dropped 1 base and J dropped 6 bases, with 15 bases sitting between them. CDR3 length equals 15 residues. The CDR3 region has the DNA TGCGCCAGCAGCCAAGTCGGCAGGGGCGGTAATGGCTACACCTTC. Amino acids: CASSQVGRGGNGYTF.

This chain connects TRBV5-6 to TRBJ1-4; 10 bases match TRBD1. This CDR3 contains 16 residues. Germline trimming cut 4 bases from V and 3 bases from J; bases unmatched to any gene: 6. CDR1 is SGHDT and CDR2 is YYEEEE in the germline V gene. The CDR3 nucleotides are TGTGCCAGCAGCGGTGGGACAGGGGAGGCTAATGAAAAACTGTTTTTT. Translated, it gives CASSGGTGEANEKLFF.

This chain connects TRBV14 to TRBJ2-7; tentative D call: TRBD1 (7 bases). Germline V lookup: CDR1 SGHDN, CDR2 FVKESK. V was pared by 5 bases and J by 4 bases, with 15 bases between. The CDR3 extends over 14 amino acids. CDR3 sequence: CASSKEGAAYEQYF. CDR3 coding DNA: TGTGCCAGCAGCAAGGAGGGGGCGGCATACGAGCAGTACTTC.

This clone was seen once. This chain links TRBV5-1 with TRBJ2-7, with a tentative D call TRBD1 (6 bases). This CDR3 is 14 amino acids long. Germline V lookup: CDR1 SGHRS, CDR2 YFSETQ. The V end lost 4 bases, the J end lost 2 bases, and 13 bases lay between the germline ends. CDR3 region: CASSPSGDAYEQYF. The DNA of the CDR3 is TGCGCCAGCAGCCCGTCAGGGGACGCCTACGAGCAGTACTTC.

The V and J genes are TRBV12-5 and TRBJ1-5; D not resolved. The V gene's germline CDR1 is LGHNT and CDR2 FRNRAP. V gave up 1 base and J gave up 10 bases, with 8 bases separating them. The CDR3 length is 12 residues. The CDR3 region has the DNA TGTGCTAGTGGTTTGGGAACCAGACCCCAGCATTTT. Translated: CASGLGTRPQHF.

This chain uses TRBV11-2 with TRBJ1-1, with D perhaps matching TRBD1 (6 bases). Germline V gene lookup returns CDR1 SGHAT and CDR2 FQNNGV. This CDR3 has 12 amino acids. Trimming cost V 6 bases and J 6 bases, with 11 bases left between them. In nucleotides, the CDR3 is TGTGCCAGCAGAGAACAGGGTCCTGAAGCTTTCTTT. Its protein product is CASREQGPEAFF. Together with reference TRBV11-2 and TRBJ1-1, the CDR3 gives the full variable domain: EAGVAQSPRYKIIEKRQSVAFWCNPISGHATLYWYQQILGQGPKLLIQFQNNGVVDDSQLPKDRFSAERLKGVDSTLKIQPAKLEDSAVYLCASREQGPEAFFGQGTRLTVV.

The chain links TRBV7-2 to TRBJ1-2; TRBD1 matches 7 bases. The CDR3 runs to 13 residues. Germline lookup yields CDR1 SGHTA and CDR2 FQGNSA. V lost 5 bases and J lost 8; bases outside the gene matches: 8. The CDR3 loop reads CASSVDWDRGYTF. CDR3 nucleotides: TGTGCCAGCAGCGTTGACTGGGACAGAGGCTACACCTTC.

V is TRBV5-1 and J is TRBJ1-6, with TRBD1 identical over 8 bases. The CDR3 is 15 residues long. CDR1 is SGHRS and CDR2 is YFSETQ in the germline V gene. V trimming: 2 bases; J trimming: 10 bases; junction bases outside the gene matches: 8. The CDR3 coding sequence is TGCGCCAGCAGCTTCATGGACAGGGTCGAATCACCCCTCCACTTT. It is translated as CASSFMDRVESPLHF.

V and J are TRBV30 and TRBJ2-4; weak D call: TRBD1 (6 bases). V was pared by 3 bases and J by 5 bases, with 11 bases between. This CDR3 region has 13 residues. The germline gives CDR1 GTSNPN, CDR2 SVGIG (reference sequence). Here the CDR3 DNA reads TGTGCCTGGAGCAGACAGGCGGAAAACATTCAGTACTTC. Translating it yields CAWSRQAENIQYF.

This chain connects TRBV4-1 to TRBJ1-2; D call uncertain. Germline V CDR1 and CDR2: MGHRA, YSYEKL. Trimming took 4 bases from V and 9 from J, leaving 15 bases between them. The CDR3 contains 13 residues. CDR3 loop: CASSPPASVSYTF. For the CDR3, the DNA is TGCGCCAGCAGCCCGCCCGCCTCGGTTAGCTACACCTTC.

A word on this clone: Its ends do not fully match the called genes, so a read error is possible. V usage is TRBV7-9 and J usage is TRBJ2-2; no clear D. Germline V gene lookup returns CDR1 SEHNR and CDR2 FQNEAQ (reference sequence). The CDR3 is made up of 14 amino acids. This CDR3 is CSSSLPPGTGELFF. The CDR3 DNA follows: TGTTCCAGCAGCTTACCCCCCGGGACCGGGGAGCTGTTTTTT. Full variable domain (outside the CDR3, taken from reference TRBV7-9 and TRBJ2-2): DTGVSQNPRHKITKRGQNVTFRCDPISEHNRLYWYRQTLGQGPEFLTYFQNEAQLEKSRLLSDRFSAERPKGSFSTLEIQRTEQGDSAMYLCSSSLPPGTGELFFGEGSRLTVL.

This clone has just one count. V usage is TRBV5-1 and J usage is TRBJ2-4; perhaps TRBD2 as D (7 bases). Germline CDR1 reads SGHRS; CDR2 reads YFSETQ. The CDR3 is 16 amino acids. With 2 bases removed from V and 0 bases from J, the gap between germline ends came to 12 bases. CDR3 sequence: CASSLGGGLAKNIQYF. The CDR3 nucleotides read TGCGCCAGCAGCTTAGGGGGGGGCCTAGCCAAAAACATTCAGTACTTC.